These 19 T cell receptor beta chains came from one sample sequenced in a study of cytomegalovirus exposure and HLA in healthy donors. The study ran its PCR with 60 Vbeta and 13 Jbeta primers. The method was immunoSEQ multiplex PCR; TCRdb's version includes in-frame clones alone and lacks a portion of them. The sample holds over 85,000 clones, about 70% seen once. Source material: PBMCs. These receptors came from a man aged 25-45 years in good health and CMV-seronegative.

The chain uses TRBV30 and TRBJ2-7; 8 positions match TRBD1. The CDR3 extends over 13 amino acids. Germline CDR1 and CDR2: GTSNPN and SVGIG (reference sequence). V was pared by 2 bases and J by 5 bases, with 5 bases of the junction left unmatched. The CDR3 region has the DNA TGTGCCTGGAGTTACGGCAGGGGGCACGAGCAGTACTTC. Translated, it gives CAWSYGRGHEQYF.

This clone was counted only a few times. This sequence joins TRBV7-2 and TRBJ2-7, with 11 bases fitting TRBD2. CDR3 length: 14 amino acids. V lost 1 base to trimming and J lost 7 bases; unmatched junction nucleotides: 3. The germline CDR1 and CDR2 sequences are SGHTA and FQGNSA. This CDR3 reads CASSLGSGRGEQYF. The CDR3 DNA reads TGTGCCAGCAGCTTAGGTAGCGGGAGGGGGGAGCAGTACTTC.

The chain couples TRBV10-3 to TRBJ2-7; 7 bases match TRBD2. This CDR3 is built from 15 residues. The V gene end was trimmed by 4 bases and the J gene end by 3 bases; junction bases not matched to a gene: 9. Germline V gene lookup returns CDR1 ENHRY and CDR2 SYGVKD. The CDR3 region is CAISAAPGLGYEQYF. In DNA form, the CDR3 reads TGTGCCATCAGTGCCGCCCCAGGACTAGGCTACGAGCAGTACTTC.

This chain links TRBV7-9 with TRBJ1-4; no firm D call. V was trimmed by 1 base and J by 5 bases, leaving 14 bases between them. CDR3 length equals 16 residues. The germline V gene has CDR1 SEHNR and CDR2 FQNEAQ (reference sequence). CDR3 coding DNA: TGTGCCAGCAGCTTAGATTTCCGATCTACGAATGAAAAACTGTTTTTT. Its protein product is CASSLDFRSTNEKLFF.

The rearrangement uses TRBV30 and TRBJ1-2, with 8 bases matching TRBD1. The V segment lost 1 base and the J segment 12 bases; nucleotides outside the gene matches: 10. The CDR3 runs to 13 residues. Germline CDR1 and CDR2: GTSNPN and SVGIG (reference sequence). CDR3 nucleotide sequence: TGTGCCTGGAGTGGAGGGACAGGAGGCCTCGACACCTTC. As protein: CAWSGGTGGLDTF.

The V and J genes are TRBV30 and TRBJ2-3; D ambiguous. V lost 2 bases and J lost 2, with 17 bases in between. The germline CDR1 and CDR2 sequences are GTSNPN and SVGIG (reference sequence). This CDR3 is built from 16 residues. This chain's CDR3 is CAWSPRFAPVTDTQYF. DNA for the CDR3: TGTGCCTGGAGTCCGAGGTTTGCCCCTGTCACAGATACGCAGTATTTT.

The chain joins TRBV29-1 to TRBJ2-7; perhaps TRBD1 as D (5 bases). This CDR3 comprises 13 residues. Per germline, CDR1 SQVTM and CDR2 ANQGSEA. V was clipped by 6 bases and J by 5 bases, with 17 bases between them. The CDR3 bases are TGCAGCGTCCTCCAGGGTGGTGGGAACGAGCAGTACTTC. As protein: CSVLQGGGNEQYF.

The rearrangement uses TRBV4-1 and TRBJ2-7; the match to TRBD1 covers 7 bases. The V gene end was trimmed by 2 bases and the J gene end by 0 bases; junction bases not matched to a gene: 10. The germline gives CDR1 MGHRA, CDR2 YSYEKL. The CDR3 extends over 17 amino acids. The CDR3 DNA reads TGCGCCAGCAGCCAAAAGGGCGGGCAGGGGGTCTCCTACGAGCAGTACTTC. It codes for CASSQKGGQGVSYEQYF.

This clone has just one count. The chain combines TRBV4-3 with TRBJ1-5; TRBD1 matches 10 bases. J lost 5 bases, V lost 0 bases, and 13 bases had no gene match. The CDR3 is 19 amino acids. Looked up from germline, CDR1 is LGHNA and CDR2 is YSLEER. This chain's CDR3 is CASSQDWGRDRGSHQPQHF. The CDR3 coding sequence is TGCGCCAGCAGCCAAGATTGGGGCCGGGACAGGGGTTCTCATCAGCCCCAGCATTTT.

This clone was counted between two and nine times. The chain couples TRBV28 to TRBJ2-3, with 8 bases aligning to TRBD2. CDR1 MDHEN and CDR2 SYDVKM come from the germline V gene. The CDR3 loop spans 15 amino acids. J was trimmed by 2 bases and V by 3 bases; bases with no gene match: 4. The CDR3, as DNA: TGTGCCAGCAGTTTTTCGCGGGAGGACACAGATACGCAGTATTTT. Its translation: CASSFSREDTDTQYF.

This CDR3 is CASSLARDSLTTGELFF. The DNA of the CDR3 is TGTGCCAGCAGCTTAGCCCGGGACAGCTTGACCACCGGGGAGCTGTTTTTT. The J gene is TRBJ2-2, the V gene TRBV5-4; the match to TRBD1 covers 7 bases. The CDR3 spans 17 residues. The trim removed 2 bases at V and 4 bases at J, leaving 11 bases unmatched. Germline V gives CDR1 SGHNT, CDR2 YYREEE (reference sequence).

This clone has at least ten counts. The chain employs TRBV6-4 and TRBJ2-3; TRBD2 is a possible D gene (7 bases). CDR1 is MRHNA and CDR2 is SNTAGT in the germline V gene. Trimming removed 2 bases at V and 5 bases at J, with 11 bases between. This CDR3 contains 14 residues. CDR3 DNA: TGTGCCAGCAGTGACGGGGGGGCTGGAGATACGCAGTATTTT. Encoded protein: CASSDGGAGDTQYF.

The chain is built from TRBV4-1 and TRBJ2-7; tentatively, D is TRBD2 (5 bases). The CDR3 is 11 amino acids. Trimming removed 8 bases at V and 2 bases at J, with 7 bases between. CDR1 is MGHRA and CDR2 is YSYEKL in the germline V gene. The CDR3 nucleotides are TGCGCCAGCGGAGGAGCCTACGAGCAGTACTTC. This sequence encodes CASGGAYEQYF.

The J gene is TRBJ2-1, the V gene TRBV27; D perhaps matches TRBD2 (6 bases). This CDR3 contains 15 residues. Germline CDR1 reads MNHEY; CDR2 reads SMNVEV (reference sequence). V lost 5 bases, J lost 9 bases, and 20 bases lay in between. The CDR3 nucleotides are TGTGCCAGCAGTCTTAGCGGTCCCATGACGGGTGAGCAGTTCTTC. Translated, it gives CASSLSGPMTGEQFF.

The CDR3 bases are TGTGCCAGTATCCAAAGGGCTAGCGGGAGTAATGAGCAGTTCTTC. Its protein is CASIQRASGSNEQFF. This chain connects TRBV19 to TRBJ2-1; the match to TRBD2 covers 10 bases. Looked up from germline, CDR1 is LNHDA and CDR2 is SQIVND (reference sequence). V gave up 7 bases and J gave up 7 bases; unmatched junction bases: 10. CDR3 length: 15 amino acids.

The chain uses TRBV7-2 and TRBJ2-4; 9 nucleotides agree with TRBD1. CDR1 is SGHTA and CDR2 is FQGNSA in the germline V gene. V gave up 7 bases and J gave up 7 bases; unmatched junction bases: 11. This CDR3 has 15 amino acids. Here the CDR3 DNA reads TGTGCCAGCACCCCAACCGGGACAGGGTCGAACATTCAGTACTTC. Its translation is CASTPTGTGSNIQYF.

The chain couples TRBV27 to TRBJ2-1; D unclear. CDR1 and CDR2 from the germline V gene are MNHEY and SMNVEV (reference sequence). V dropped 3 bases and J dropped 5 bases, with 5 bases sitting between them. The CDR3 is 12 amino acids. The chain's CDR3 is CASSFVHNEQFF. DNA for the CDR3: TGTGCCAGCAGTTTCGTTCACAATGAGCAGTTCTTC.

The rearrangement links TRBV5-4 to TRBJ2-7, with D maybe TRBD2 (6 bases). V lost 2 bases and J lost 5, with 14 bases in between. This CDR3 region has 14 residues. Germline values: CDR1 SGHNT, CDR2 YYREEE (reference sequence). In nucleotides, the CDR3 is TGTGCCAGCAGCTTAGTGGGGGGAGGAAACGAGCAGTACTTC. This translates into CASSLVGGGNEQYF.

This clone was detected a few times. The CDR3 bases are TGTGCCTGGACGCGGGCATCTGAAGCTTTCTTT. Amino acids: CAWTRASEAFF. The V gene is TRBV30, the J gene TRBJ1-1; no reliable D call. Germline V gene data show CDR1 as GTSNPN and CDR2 as SVGIG (reference sequence). The CDR3 spans 11 residues. V dropped 4 bases and J dropped 6 bases, with 9 bases sitting between them. The full variable domain, with the rest looked up from reference TRBV30 and TRBJ1-1, is SQTIHQWPATLVQPVGSPLSLECTVEGTSNPNLYWYRQAAGRGLQLLFYSVGIGQISSEVPQNLSASRPQDRQFILSSKKLLLSDSGFYLCAWTRASEAFFGQGTRLTVV.